This TCR beta chain was identified during a study of CXCR3-negative and CXCR3-positive naive CD8 T cells. A CD45RO-CCR7+CD27+CD95- profile was what naive CD8+ T cells displayed. Comments on this clonotype: The antigen is not known.

Each TRB cDNA library was prepared by 5' RACE (with UMI labels). For each CDR3 protein, TCRdb gives one entry from its re-call of the 5' RACE reads, without DNA. The sample totals tens of thousands of distinct CDR3 sequences; its top ten clones hold roughly 1.6%. This CDR3 spans 16 amino acids. From germline, CDR1 is DFQATT and CDR2 SNEGSKA (reference sequence). Study-wide points: Both of the naive subsets showed about the same high diversity, but memory CD8+ cells had much less. Memory cells diverged, while naive CXCR3-positive and CXCR3-negative cells had similar TRBV-TRBJ usage. Most assays were run on fresh PBMCs (CXCR3 expression partially decreased after cryopreservation).

The specimen sequenced was naive CXCR3- CD8+ T cells from blood. As for subset: CD45RO-CCR7+CD27+CD95- naive CD8+ T cells lacking CXCR3 (TNR3-). This sequence was found in a human donor in good health. Some clones in this sample may be carry-over from other donors' samples. This rearrangement joins TRBV20-1 to TRBJ2-7; TCRdb's assignment of TRBD1 cannot be checked, as there is no DNA. CDR3 protein: CSASQRGYRNDYEQYF.